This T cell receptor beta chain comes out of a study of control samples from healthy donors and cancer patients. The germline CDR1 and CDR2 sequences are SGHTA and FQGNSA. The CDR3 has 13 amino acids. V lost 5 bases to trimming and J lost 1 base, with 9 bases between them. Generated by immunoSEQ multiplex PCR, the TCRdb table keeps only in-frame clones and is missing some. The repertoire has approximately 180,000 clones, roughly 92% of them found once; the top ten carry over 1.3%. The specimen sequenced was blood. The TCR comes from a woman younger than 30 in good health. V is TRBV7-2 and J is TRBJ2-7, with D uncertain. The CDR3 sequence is CASSPGLSYEQYF. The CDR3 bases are TGTGCCAGCAGCCCTGGGCTATCCTACGAGCAGTACTTC.